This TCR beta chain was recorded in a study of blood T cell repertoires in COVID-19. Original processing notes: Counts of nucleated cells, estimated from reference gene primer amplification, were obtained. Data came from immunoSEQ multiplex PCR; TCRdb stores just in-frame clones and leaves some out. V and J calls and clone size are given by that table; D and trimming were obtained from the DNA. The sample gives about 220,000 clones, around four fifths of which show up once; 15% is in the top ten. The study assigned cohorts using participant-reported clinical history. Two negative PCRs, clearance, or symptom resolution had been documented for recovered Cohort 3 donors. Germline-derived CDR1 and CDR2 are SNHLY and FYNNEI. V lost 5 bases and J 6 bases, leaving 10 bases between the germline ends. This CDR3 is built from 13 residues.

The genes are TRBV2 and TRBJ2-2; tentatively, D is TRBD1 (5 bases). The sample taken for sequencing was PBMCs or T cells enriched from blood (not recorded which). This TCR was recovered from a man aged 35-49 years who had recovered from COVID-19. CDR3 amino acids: CASSQQDAGELFF. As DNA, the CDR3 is TGTGCCAGCAGTCAACAGGACGCCGGGGAGCTGTTTTTT.